This is a list of T cell receptor beta chains from one sample in a study of CD8 T cells in ankylosing spondylitis. Via MiXCR, TCRdb re-called the 5' RACE reads, giving one row per CDR3 protein. The sample gives a few hundred thousand distinct CDR3 sequences, roughly a tenth of which show up once; about a fifth is in the top ten. The sequenced sample consisted of blood, either unsorted or a sorted T cell fraction (not recorded which). The receptors stem from a male donor with ankylosing spondylitis or in good health (not recorded which). Each CDR3 is given with its conserved first and last residue. The D gene is left open where the match is weak. Some rows have no size entry. The others give once, few or many, or a class for an expanded clone.

>TRBJ1-1|few|TRBV24-1|TRBD1
CATGQGDGEAFF
TGTGCCACCGGACAGGGAGATGGGGAAGCTTTCTTT
>TRBJ2-1|many|TRBV5-1|TRBD2
CASSLRLAGGEQFF
TGCGCCAGCAGCTTGCGACTAGCGGGGGGTGAGCAGTTCTTC
>TRBJ2-3|many|TRBV5-1|TRBD2
CASRRTSGGGTDTQYF
TGCGCCAGCAGACGAACTAGCGGGGGAGGCACAGATACGCAGTATTTT
>TRBJ2-1|many|TRBV5-1|TRBD1
CASSLGGQGAPGQFF
TGCGCCAGCAGCTTGGGTGGACAGGGGGCCCCAGGGCAGTTCTTC
>TRBJ1-3|many|TRBV10-3|-
CAISVAGRRSGNTIYF
TGTGCCATCAGTGTGGCGGGGCGAAGATCTGGAAACACCATATATTTT
>TRBJ1-1|many|TRBV5-5|-
CASSLGAFVEAFF
TGTGCCAGCAGCTTGGGGGCTTTTGTTGAAGCTTTCTTT
>TRBJ2-5|many|TRBV9|-
CASSVAGDGETQYF
TGTGCCAGCAGCGTAGCAGGGGATGGAGAGACCCAGTACTTC
>TRBJ2-3|few|TRBV29-1|-
CSDGLESATQYF
TGCAGCGACGGCTTAGAATCCGCTACGCAGTATTTT
>TRBJ1-5|few|TRBV20-1|-
CSARIGALSNQPQHF
TGCAGTGCTAGAATAGGGGCCTTGAGCAATCAGCCCCAGCATTTT
>TRBJ2-1|many|TRBV11-2|TRBD2
CASSLQVGRAGGVDEQFF
TGTGCCAGCAGCCTCCAAGTCGGCCGAGCGGGGGGCGTAGATGAGCAGTTCTTC
>TRBJ2-1|-|TRBV20-1|-
CSARDPLAPRYNEQFF
TGCAGTGCTAGAGATCCCCTAGCGCCCAGGTACAATGAGCAGTTCTTC
>TRBJ2-3|few|TRBV7-8|TRBD2
CASSPLRGTGTDTQYF
TGTGCCAGCAGCCCACTGCGGGGGACCGGCACAGATACGCAGTATTTT
>TRBJ2-1|-|TRBV5-6|TRBD2
CASTLGLAGGHNEQFF
TGTGCCAGCACCCTGGGGCTAGCGGGGGGGCACAATGAGCAGTTCTTC
>TRBJ2-7|few|TRBV20-1|TRBD2
CSARTTSGGPMEQYF
TGCAGTGCTAGAACGACTAGCGGGGGGCCCATGGAGCAGTACTTC
>TRBJ1-1|-|TRBV11-2|TRBD1
CASSLGGQDNTEAFF
TGTGCCAGCAGCTTAGGTGGACAGGATAACACTGAAGCTTTCTTT
>TRBJ2-1|-|TRBV20-1|TRBD2
CSVSSGGFDNEQFF
TGCAGTGTTTCGAGCGGGGGGTTCGACAATGAGCAGTTCTTC
>TRBJ2-3|many|TRBV4-2|TRBD2
CASSQDNGLAETDTQYF
TGTGCCAGCAGCCAAGATAATGGACTAGCTGAGACAGATACGCAGTATTTT
>TRBJ1-5|many|TRBV12-3/TRBV12-4|TRBD1
CASRRGQGLSNQPQHF
TGTGCCAGCCGCCGCGGACAGGGTTTAAGCAATCAGCCCCAGCATTTT
>TRBJ2-3|few|TRBV12-3/TRBV12-4|-
CASSLGQAQYF
TGTGCCAGCAGTCTGGGGCAGGCGCAGTATTTT
>TRBJ2-1|many|TRBV5-1|TRBD2
CASSWRGGKNNEQFF
TGCGCCAGCAGCTGGCGGGGGGGTAAGAACAATGAGCAGTTCTTC
>TRBJ2-1|many|TRBV7-2|TRBD2
CASIPGTSYNEQFF
TGTGCCAGCATCCCCGGGACTAGCTACAATGAGCAGTTCTTC
>TRBJ1-6|many|TRBV11-2|TRBD1
CASSIAGTDNSPLHF
TGTGCCAGCAGCATCGCCGGGACAGACAATTCACCCCTCCACTTT
>TRBJ1-5|many|TRBV5-1|-
CASRDGDSNQPQHF
TGCGCCAGCAGGGACGGTGATAGCAATCAGCCCCAGCATTTT
>TRBJ1-2|-|TRBV7-2|TRBD1
CASSLTQGVYGYTF
TGTGCCAGCAGCTTAACCCAGGGGGTATATGGCTACACCTTC